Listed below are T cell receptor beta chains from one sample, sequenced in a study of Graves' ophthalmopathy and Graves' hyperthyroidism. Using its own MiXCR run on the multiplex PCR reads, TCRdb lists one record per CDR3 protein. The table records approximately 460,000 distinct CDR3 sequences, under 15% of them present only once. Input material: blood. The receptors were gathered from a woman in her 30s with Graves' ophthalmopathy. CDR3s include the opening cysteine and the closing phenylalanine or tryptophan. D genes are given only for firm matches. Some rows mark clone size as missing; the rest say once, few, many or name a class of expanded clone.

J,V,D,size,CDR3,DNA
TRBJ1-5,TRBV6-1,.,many,CASSGGNSNQPQHF,TGTGCCAGCAGTGGGGGAAATAGCAATCAGCCCCAGCATTTT
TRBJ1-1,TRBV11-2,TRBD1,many,CASSQDRGPEAFF,TGTGCCAGCAGCCAAGACAGGGGGCCTGAAGCTTTCTTT
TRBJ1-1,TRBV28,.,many,CASRAIQATRNTEAFF,TGTGCCAGCAGAGCCATTCAGGCCACGAGAAACACTGAAGCTTTCTTT
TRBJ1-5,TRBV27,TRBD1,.,CASSLGTGGHQAQHF,TGTGCCAGCAGTTTAGGAACAGGGGGCCATCAGGCCCAGCATTTT
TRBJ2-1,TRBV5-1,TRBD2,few,CASTRSGLADNEQFF,TGCGCCAGCACCCGGTCGGGACTAGCCGACAATGAGCAGTTCTTC
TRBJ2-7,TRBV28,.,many,CASSLGQAGGEQYF,TGTGCCAGCAGCTTAGGACAGGCGGGGGGCGAGCAGTACTTC
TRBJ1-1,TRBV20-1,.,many,CNVRDINTEAFF,TGCAACGTACGGGACATAAACACTGAAGCTTTCTTT
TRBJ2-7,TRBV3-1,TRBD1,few,CASSLGTGAGPFYEQYF,TGTGCCAGCAGCCTTGGGACAGGGGCCGGCCCTTTCTACGAGCAGTACTTC
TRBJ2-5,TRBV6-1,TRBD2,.,CASSEGWYSGAQETQYF,TGTGCCAGCAGTGAAGGTTGGTACAGCGGGGCCCAAGAGACCCAGTACTTC
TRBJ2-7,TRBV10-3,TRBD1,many,CASAAAGTGGYEQYF,TGTGCCTCAGCCGCTGCCGGGACAGGGGGCTACGAGCAGTACTTC
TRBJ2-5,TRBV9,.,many,CASSVGPGRETQYF,TGTGCCAGCAGCGTAGGTCCAGGGCGGGAGACCCAGTACTTC
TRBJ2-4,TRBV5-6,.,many,CASSIKNIQYF,TGTGCCAGCAGCATAAAGAACATTCAGTACTTC
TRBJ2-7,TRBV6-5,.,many,CASSYSPGNYEQYF,TGTGCCAGCAGTTACTCTCCAGGGAACTACGAGCAGTACTTC
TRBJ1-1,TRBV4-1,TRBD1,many,CASSQDRDTEAFF,TGTGCCAGCAGCCAGGACAGGGACACTGAAGCTTTCTTT
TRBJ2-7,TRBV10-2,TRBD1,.,CASSESTGIVRYEQYF,TGCGCCAGCAGTGAGTCGACAGGGATAGTTAGGTACGAGCAGTACTTC
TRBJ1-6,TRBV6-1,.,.,CASRPEASSYNSPLHF,TGTGCCAGCAGACCCGAAGCGAGCTCCTATAATTCACCCCTCCACTTT
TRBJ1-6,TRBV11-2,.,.,CASSLEGWLPGALSPLHF,TGTGCCAGCAGCTTAGAGGGGTGGCTACCGGGGGCTCTTTCACCCCTCCACTTT
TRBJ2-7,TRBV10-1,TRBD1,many,CASSESPDRVSYEQYF,TGCGCCAGCAGTGAGTCGCCGGACAGGGTCTCCTACGAGCAGTACTTC
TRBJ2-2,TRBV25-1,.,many,CASSDGPSGGELFF,TGTGCCAGCAGTGATGGGCCGTCGGGCGGGGAGCTGTTTTTT
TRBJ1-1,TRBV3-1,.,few,CASSQDALMVHEAFF,TGTGCCAGCAGCCAAGATGCCCTGATGGTACATGAAGCTTTCTTT
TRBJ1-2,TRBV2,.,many,CASSEVVYGYTF,TGTGCCAGCAGTGAGGTAGTCTATGGCTACACCTTC
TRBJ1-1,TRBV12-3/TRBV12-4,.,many,CASSLTNAEAFF,TGTGCCAGCAGTTTGACGAACGCTGAAGCTTTCTTT
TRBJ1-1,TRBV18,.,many,CASSPITEGNTEAFF,TGTGCCAGCTCACCGATTACAGAAGGGAACACTGAAGCTTTCTTT
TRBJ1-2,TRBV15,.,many,CATSADRNTPYGYTF,TGTGCCACCAGCGCCGACAGGAATACCCCTTATGGCTACACCTTC
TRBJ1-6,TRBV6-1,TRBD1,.,CASRDRQGSSPLHF,TGTGCCAGCAGGGATAGACAGGGGAGTTCACCCCTCCACTTT
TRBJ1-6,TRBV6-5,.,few,CASSYSRRSSYNSPLHF,TGTGCCAGCAGTTACTCACGGAGGAGCTCCTATAATTCACCCCTCCACTTT
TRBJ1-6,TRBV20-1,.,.,CSARDLQGSYNSPLHF,TGCAGTGCTAGAGACCTACAGGGTTCCTATAATTCACCCCTCCACTTT
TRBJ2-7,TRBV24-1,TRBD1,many,CATSDRDRSIYEQYF,TGTGCCACCAGTGATCGGGACAGGTCTATCTACGAGCAGTACTTC
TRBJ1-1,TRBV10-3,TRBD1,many,CAISENDRGTEAFF,TGTGCCATCAGTGAGAATGACAGGGGAACTGAAGCTTTCTTT
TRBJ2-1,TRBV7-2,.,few,CASSLAGYSSYNEQFF,TGTGCCAGCAGCTTAGCAGGGTATAGCTCCTACAATGAGCAGTTCTTC
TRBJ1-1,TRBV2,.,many,CASSNIPTAMNTEAFF,TGTGCCAGCAGTAACATACCCACGGCAATGAACACTGAAGCTTTCTTT
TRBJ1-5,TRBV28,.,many,CASRPLTGSNQPQHF,TGTGCCAGCAGACCCCTGACAGGTAGCAATCAGCCCCAGCATTTT
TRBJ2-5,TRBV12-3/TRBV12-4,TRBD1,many,CASSRARQGQETQYF,TGTGCCAGCAGCCGAGCCAGACAGGGCCAAGAGACCCAGTACTTC
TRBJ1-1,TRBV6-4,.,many,CASSLLGNTDAFF,TGTGCCAGCAGCTTACTGGGGAACACTGATGCTTTCTTT
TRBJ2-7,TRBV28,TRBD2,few,CASSPTRLAGESEQYF,TGTGCCAGCAGTCCCACGCGACTAGCGGGAGAAAGCGAGCAGTACTTC
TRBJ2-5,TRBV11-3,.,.,CASSLSVGLETQYF,TGTGCCAGCAGCTTATCTGTGGGGCTGGAGACCCAGTACTTC
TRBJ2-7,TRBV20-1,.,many,CSAGDRLTYEQYF,TGCAGTGCTGGAGACAGGTTAACCTACGAGCAGTACTTC
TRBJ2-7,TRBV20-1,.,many,CSASWSPGYEQYF,TGCAGTGCTAGCTGGAGTCCCGGCTACGAGCAGTACTTC
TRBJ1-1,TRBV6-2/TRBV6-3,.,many,CASSYSELVNEAFF,TGTGCCAGCAGTTACTCAGAACTTGTGAATGAAGCTTTCTTT
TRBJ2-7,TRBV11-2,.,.,CASSLIVSQIYEQYF,TGTGCCAGCAGCTTAATAGTCAGTCAAATCTACGAGCAGTACTTC
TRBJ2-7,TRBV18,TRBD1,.,CASSPTGTGSHEQYF,TGTGCCAGCTCACCCACCGGGACAGGGTCCCACGAGCAGTACTTC
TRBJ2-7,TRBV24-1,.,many,CATSDADGSYEQYF,TGTGCCACCAGTGATGCGGACGGATCCTACGAGCAGTACTTC
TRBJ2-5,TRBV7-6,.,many,CASSLPGTHYQLQETQYF,TGTGCCAGCAGCTTACCCGGGACACACTACCAACTACAAGAGACCCAGTACTTC
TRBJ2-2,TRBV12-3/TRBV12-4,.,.,CASSLGYQSTGELFF,TGTGCCAGCAGTTTAGGATACCAGTCAACCGGGGAGCTGTTTTTT
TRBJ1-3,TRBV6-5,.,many,CASSYGGPSRTIYF,TGTGCCAGCAGTTACGGAGGACCGTCCCGCACCATATATTTT
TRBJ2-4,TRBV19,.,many,CASSMAGSSDIQYF,TGTGCCAGTAGTATGGCAGGGTCCTCGGACATTCAGTACTTC
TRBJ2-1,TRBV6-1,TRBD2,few,CASSEDPSGGGNEQFF,TGTGCCAGCAGTGAAGACCCTAGCGGGGGAGGGAATGAGCAGTTCTTC